This TCR beta chain was recorded in a study of tumor-infiltrating lymphocytes in oesophageal squamous cell carcinoma. Judged by abundance, this clonotype is medium-sized. The germline gives CDR1 SGHKS, CDR2 YYEKEE (reference sequence). This CDR3 comprises 15 residues. V lost 1 base and J lost 4, with 12 bases in between. MiXCR was run by TCRdb on the PCR reads, yielding one entry per CDR3 protein. The sample consists of 10,000 to 12,000 distinct CDR3 sequences, under 75% of them appearing once. The V gene is TRBV5-5, the J gene TRBJ1-5; maybe TRBD1 (5 bases). This receptor was taken from a female donor with esophageal squamous cell carcinoma. Specimen: esophageal tumor tissue. The DNA for the CDR3 is TGTGCCAGCAGCTTGTGGGGAGAGGGGAATCAGCCCCAGCATTTT. This codes for CASSLWGEGNQPQHF.